This TCR beta chain was sequenced during a study of blood T cell repertoires in COVID-19. At the level of the study: Samples taken during acute and convalescent COVID-19 were collected in the United States, Italy and Spain.

Sequenced by immunoSEQ multiplex PCR; TCRdb stores in-frame clones only, minus some. The repertoire consists of around 330,000 clones, with roughly 90% occurring once and the leading ten covering 3.5% to 4.5%. V lost 3 bases to trimming and J lost 4 bases, with 12 bases between them. CDR3 size: 14 residues. The germline gives CDR1 LNHDA, CDR2 SQIVND (reference sequence). This chain joins TRBV19 and TRBJ1-2; perhaps TRBD1 as D (5 bases). Input material: peripheral blood. The receptor was isolated from a woman aged 45-59 years with active or convalescent COVID-19. In DNA form, the CDR3 reads TGTGCCAGTAGTATCCCAGGGAAGGCCTATGGCTACACCTTC. Amino acids: CASSIPGKAYGYTF. Filled out from reference TRBV19 and TRBJ1-2, the complete variable domain reads DGGITQSPKYLFRKEGQNVTLSCEQNLNHDAMYWYRQDPGQGLRLIYYSQIVNDFQKGDIAEGYSVSREKKESFPLTVTSAQKNPTAFYLCASSIPGKAYGYTFGSGTRLTVV.